This T cell receptor beta chain was captured in a study of shared clonotypes between healthy human individuals. Whole-study context: Per donor, three plates held CD4 naive cells, three held CD4 memory, two held CD8 naive and one held CD8 memory.

Study conclusions and caveats: Naive subsets generally exceeded memory subsets in estimated richness.

For this clone: Its target is not known.

Trimming stripped 2 bases from V and 4 bases from J, with 17 bases between. Per the germline V gene, CDR1 is MNHEY and CDR2 is SVGAGI. CDR3 size: 16 residues. The assay was run at deep level. Only in-frame clones appear in the TCRdb table, and some are missing; sequencing was by immunoSEQ multiplex PCR. Altogether around 600,000 clones are present, around 97% being singletons, with the ten largest covering roughly 0.055%. This chain uses TRBV6-5 with TRBJ2-5; D is perhaps TRBD1 (6 bases). The source material was naive CD4+ T cells sorted from blood. Indicated subset: CD45RA+ positively selected. This sequence was found in a woman aged 30 to 39 in good health. The DNA for the CDR3 is TGTGCCAGCAGTTACAGCGGCAGGGGCGTCGGAGAGACCCAGTACTTC. It is translated as CASSYSGRGVGETQYF.